The rows below give T cell receptor beta chains drawn from one sample of a study of response to subunit inactivated influenza vaccine. TCRdb redid the calling of the RT-PCR reads with MiXCR, one entry per CDR3 protein. The sample has a few hundred thousand distinct CDR3 sequences, around 15% seen once. The source was PBMCs from blood, collected about 12 days after vaccination. All receptors come from a man aged 50 or older who received an inactivated influenza vaccine. CDR3s include the opening cysteine and the closing phenylalanine or tryptophan.

j_gene: TRBJ2-2; v_gene: TRBV12-3/TRBV12-4; CDR3aa: CASSSWGPGELFF
j_gene: TRBJ2-6; v_gene: TRBV4-2; CDR3aa: CASNSFTGTPGANVLTF
j_gene: TRBJ2-2; v_gene: TRBV28; CDR3aa: CASRGIHYTGELFF
j_gene: TRBJ2-1; v_gene: TRBV20-1; CDR3aa: CSAYLFSGNEQFF
j_gene: TRBJ1-6; v_gene: TRBV3-1; CDR3aa: CASSQLLYNSPLHF
j_gene: TRBJ2-1; v_gene: TRBV24-1; CDR3aa: CATSDTPGTGGRNEQFF
j_gene: TRBJ2-2; v_gene: TRBV20-1; CDR3aa: CSATGGGDTGELFF
j_gene: TRBJ2-5; v_gene: TRBV6-2/TRBV6-3; CDR3aa: CASRRDLATETQYF
j_gene: TRBJ1-4; v_gene: TRBV11-2; CDR3aa: CASSFQGSNEKLFF
j_gene: TRBJ2-1; v_gene: TRBV3-1; CDR3aa: CASCQDRFGRGLGNEQFF
j_gene: TRBJ2-1; v_gene: TRBV7-8; CDR3aa: CASSFRGSSFVNEQFF
j_gene: TRBJ2-5; v_gene: TRBV12-3/TRBV12-4; CDR3aa: CASSLASGARPQETQYF
j_gene: TRBJ2-3; v_gene: TRBV12-3/TRBV12-4; CDR3aa: CASSQTGTGTDTQYF
j_gene: TRBJ2-5; v_gene: TRBV3-1; CDR3aa: CASSQGVTQYF
j_gene: TRBJ2-7; v_gene: TRBV5-6; CDR3aa: CASSAPMGYEQYF
j_gene: TRBJ1-2; v_gene: TRBV28; CDR3aa: CASSLTSYGYTF
j_gene: TRBJ2-7; v_gene: TRBV6-2/TRBV6-3; CDR3aa: CASRDGAEQYF
j_gene: TRBJ2-7; v_gene: TRBV7-2; CDR3aa: CASSLDPGQSYEQYF
j_gene: TRBJ1-5; v_gene: TRBV25-1; CDR3aa: CASSDQSQGQPQHF
j_gene: TRBJ2-5; v_gene: TRBV4-1; CDR3aa: CASSQTGVATQYF
j_gene: TRBJ2-2; v_gene: TRBV28; CDR3aa: CASSLTPPKDTGELFF
j_gene: TRBJ2-7; v_gene: TRBV5-5; CDR3aa: CASSWDTSSYEQYF
j_gene: TRBJ2-2; v_gene: TRBV5-1; CDR3aa: CASSPKMDILTTGELFF
j_gene: TRBJ2-4; v_gene: TRBV5-1; CDR3aa: CASSLDENIQYF
j_gene: TRBJ2-5; v_gene: TRBV11-2; CDR3aa: CASSTEAGVKETQYF
j_gene: TRBJ1-5; v_gene: TRBV7-2; CDR3aa: CASSPRTGGINQPQHF
j_gene: TRBJ2-3; v_gene: TRBV5-1; CDR3aa: CASSAAQGAAADTQYF
j_gene: TRBJ1-4; v_gene: TRBV6-1; CDR3aa: CASSQTGDHEKLFF
j_gene: TRBJ2-7; v_gene: TRBV3-1; CDR3aa: CASSATSGGAWEQYF
j_gene: TRBJ2-7; v_gene: TRBV5-1; CDR3aa: CASSLGVGVSYEQYF
j_gene: TRBJ2-3; v_gene: TRBV27; CDR3aa: CASSLSTSGADTQYF
j_gene: TRBJ1-2; v_gene: TRBV20-1; CDR3aa: CSARDLISDGYTF
j_gene: TRBJ2-7; v_gene: TRBV7-8; CDR3aa: CASSYASTSFYEQYF
j_gene: TRBJ2-5; v_gene: TRBV2; CDR3aa: CASTDSNLSRGAQYF
j_gene: TRBJ1-1; v_gene: TRBV20-1; CDR3aa: CSAETGDAMNTEAFF
j_gene: TRBJ2-1; v_gene: TRBV7-6; CDR3aa: CASSPRWGARTPNEQFF
j_gene: TRBJ2-1; v_gene: TRBV15; CDR3aa: CATSRVSGEQFF
j_gene: TRBJ2-5; v_gene: TRBV5-5; CDR3aa: CASSLLGVETQYF
j_gene: TRBJ2-7; v_gene: TRBV5-1; CDR3aa: CASSLSGTQSYEQYF
j_gene: TRBJ2-3; v_gene: TRBV18; CDR3aa: CASSPDRATITDTQYF
j_gene: TRBJ2-1; v_gene: TRBV7-6; CDR3aa: CASSKILAGDPGNQQFF
j_gene: TRBJ2-1; v_gene: TRBV12-3/TRBV12-4; CDR3aa: CASSFVLVREQFF
j_gene: TRBJ2-5; v_gene: TRBV20-1; CDR3aa: CSASGTGHHQETQYF
j_gene: TRBJ2-1; v_gene: TRBV5-1; CDR3aa: CASSSTRAGDNEQFF
j_gene: TRBJ2-5; v_gene: TRBV4-3; CDR3aa: CASSQEGRETQYF
j_gene: TRBJ2-5; v_gene: TRBV11-2; CDR3aa: CASSTTRIETQYF
j_gene: TRBJ2-3; v_gene: TRBV6-1; CDR3aa: CASRTGYLDTQYF
j_gene: TRBJ2-5; v_gene: TRBV15; CDR3aa: CATSRDPYGRVGETQYF